Listed below are T cell receptor beta chains from one sample, sequenced in a study of T cells in Graves' hyperthyroidism and ophthalmopathy. A single record per CDR3 protein comes from TCRdb applying MiXCR to the multiplex PCR reads. The table records under 350,000 distinct CDR3 sequences, around 20% of them present only once. Sequenced material: blood. These TCRs come from a woman in her forties or fifties with Graves' hyperthyroidism. Each CDR3 is given with its conserved first and last residue. The D gene is left open where the match is weak. Not every row has a clone size; where given, it reads once, few, many or a size class.

d_call: TRBD2; v_call: TRBV7-3; j_call: TRBJ2-1; clone_size: .; cdr3_aa: CASRISGGPYNEQFF; cdr3_nt: TGTGCCAGCAGGATCAGCGGGGGGCCTTACAATGAGCAGTTCTTC
d_call: .; v_call: TRBV12-3/TRBV12-4; j_call: TRBJ2-7; clone_size: many; cdr3_aa: CASSWGDSYEQYF; cdr3_nt: TGTGCCAGCAGTTGGGGTGATTCCTACGAGCAGTACTTC
d_call: .; v_call: TRBV2; j_call: TRBJ2-7; clone_size: .; cdr3_aa: CATSSGLTLAEQYF; cdr3_nt: TGTGCCACCAGTTCCGGACTTACCCTCGCCGAGCAGTACTTC
d_call: TRBD1; v_call: TRBV6-1; j_call: TRBJ2-1; clone_size: few; cdr3_aa: CASRDREYNEQFF; cdr3_nt: TGTGCCAGCAGGGACAGGGAGTACAATGAGCAGTTCTTC
d_call: .; v_call: TRBV20-1; j_call: TRBJ2-3; clone_size: many; cdr3_aa: CSARNPASGTDTQYF; cdr3_nt: TGCAGTGCTAGGAACCCCGCTAGCGGCACAGATACGCAGTATTTT
d_call: .; v_call: TRBV11-2; j_call: TRBJ2-7; clone_size: many; cdr3_aa: CASSPAWSGQYF; cdr3_nt: TGTGCCAGCAGCCCCGCTTGGAGCGGGCAGTACTTC
d_call: .; v_call: TRBV10-2; j_call: TRBJ1-2; clone_size: few; cdr3_aa: CASSEQGSYGYTF; cdr3_nt: TGCGCCAGCAGTGAGCAGGGGTCGTATGGCTACACCTTC
d_call: TRBD2; v_call: TRBV20-1; j_call: TRBJ2-1; clone_size: many; cdr3_aa: CSARGLAGGHEQFF; cdr3_nt: TGCAGTGCTAGAGGGCTAGCGGGGGGTCATGAGCAGTTCTTC
d_call: .; v_call: TRBV20-1; j_call: TRBJ2-2; clone_size: few; cdr3_aa: CSAPWRGDNTGELFF; cdr3_nt: TGCAGTGCCCCATGGCGGGGAGATAACACCGGGGAGCTGTTTTTT
d_call: .; v_call: TRBV4-1; j_call: TRBJ2-4; clone_size: few; cdr3_aa: CASSPAVTRDKNIQYF; cdr3_nt: TGCGCCAGCAGCCCTGCGGTAACGAGGGACAAAAACATTCAGTACTTC
d_call: .; v_call: TRBV29-1; j_call: TRBJ2-1; clone_size: many; cdr3_aa: CSVDRSQRSSSYNEQFF; cdr3_nt: TGCAGCGTTGATCGGTCCCAGAGATCAAGCTCCTACAATGAGCAGTTCTTC
d_call: .; v_call: TRBV5-5; j_call: TRBJ1-6; clone_size: many; cdr3_aa: CASSLRDQGNSPLHF; cdr3_nt: TGTGCCAGCAGCCTCCGGGACCAGGGGAATTCACCCCTCCACTTT
d_call: .; v_call: TRBV7-3; j_call: TRBJ2-1; clone_size: many; cdr3_aa: CASSLGPHSYNEQFF; cdr3_nt: TGTGCCAGCAGCTTAGGGCCCCACTCCTACAATGAGCAGTTCTTC
d_call: TRBD2; v_call: TRBV5-8; j_call: TRBJ2-1; clone_size: .; cdr3_aa: CASSLGLAGVTQRYNEQFF; cdr3_nt: TGTGCCAGCAGCTTGGGACTAGCGGGAGTCACCCAAAGATACAATGAGCAGTTCTTC
d_call: .; v_call: TRBV5-1; j_call: TRBJ2-7; clone_size: many; cdr3_aa: CASSLADPYEQYF; cdr3_nt: TGCGCCAGCAGCTTGGCAGATCCCTACGAGCAGTACTTC
d_call: .; v_call: TRBV6-1; j_call: TRBJ1-1; clone_size: many; cdr3_aa: CASSRRHNTEAFF; cdr3_nt: TGTGCCAGCAGTCGGCGACATAACACTGAAGCTTTCTTT
d_call: .; v_call: TRBV12-3/TRBV12-4; j_call: TRBJ1-1; clone_size: many; cdr3_aa: CASSLGPSNTEAFF; cdr3_nt: TGTGCCAGCAGTTTAGGACCGTCGAACACTGAAGCTTTCTTT
d_call: .; v_call: TRBV11-2; j_call: TRBJ2-5; clone_size: many; cdr3_aa: CASSLGGLLETQYF; cdr3_nt: TGTGCCAGCAGCTTAGGGGGGCTTTTGGAGACCCAGTACTTC
d_call: .; v_call: TRBV7-3; j_call: TRBJ1-3; clone_size: once; cdr3_aa: CASASGPGNTIYF; cdr3_nt: TGTGCCAGTGCCTCAGGACCTGGAAACACCATATATTTT
d_call: .; v_call: TRBV9; j_call: TRBJ2-3; clone_size: .; cdr3_aa: CASGDTQYF; cdr3_nt: TGTGCCAGCGGAGATACGCAGTATTTT
d_call: .; v_call: TRBV30; j_call: TRBJ1-1; clone_size: many; cdr3_aa: CAWSQGIMNTEAFF; cdr3_nt: TGTGCCTGGAGTCAGGGGATCATGAACACTGAAGCTTTCTTT
d_call: .; v_call: TRBV3-1; j_call: TRBJ1-5; clone_size: few; cdr3_aa: CASSPTGLTNQPQHF; cdr3_nt: TGTGCCAGCAGCCCGACGGGACTTACGAATCAGCCCCAGCATTTT
d_call: TRBD2; v_call: TRBV11-3; j_call: TRBJ2-1; clone_size: many; cdr3_aa: CASSPPGSGRHNEQFF; cdr3_nt: TGTGCCAGCAGCCCCCCTGGTAGCGGGAGGCACAATGAGCAGTTCTTC
d_call: .; v_call: TRBV6-4; j_call: TRBJ2-7; clone_size: .; cdr3_aa: CASSDLAGEQYF; cdr3_nt: TGTGCCAGCAGTGACTTGGCTGGCGAGCAGTACTTC
d_call: .; v_call: TRBV19; j_call: TRBJ2-7; clone_size: few; cdr3_aa: CASSRNQGYEQYF; cdr3_nt: TGTGCCAGTAGTAGAAACCAGGGCTACGAGCAGTACTTC
d_call: TRBD1; v_call: TRBV20-1; j_call: TRBJ1-5; clone_size: many; cdr3_aa: CSATGQETSNQPQHF; cdr3_nt: TGCAGTGCTACTGGACAGGAGACTAGCAATCAGCCCCAGCATTTT